These 5 T cell receptor beta chains were all obtained from the same sample, sequenced in a study of cytomegalovirus exposure and HLA in healthy donors. The PCR made use of 60 Vbeta and 13 Jbeta primers. Clones were read by immunoSEQ multiplex PCR, and TCRdb kept only the in-frame ones, dropping some. Of 150,000 to 200,000 clones listed, roughly 79% are singletons. The source material was PBMCs. The receptors here all came from a woman aged 25 to 39 in good health and CMV-seropositive.

The rearrangement links TRBV4-3 to TRBJ1-2; the D gene is possibly TRBD1 (6 bases). The CDR3 length is 14 residues. Deletions cut 4 bases from V and 7 bases from J, with 16 bases between. Germline CDR1 is LGHNA and CDR2 is YSLEER. The DNA for the CDR3 is TGCGCCAGCAGCCCGGGGGGCACCCAAAGTGGCTACACCTTC. Its protein is CASSPGGTQSGYTF.

CDR3 sequence (DNA): TGTGCCAGCAGCTTCGACAGGGATGAGCAGTTCTTC. Translation gives CASSFDRDEQFF. The V and J genes are TRBV11-2 and TRBJ2-1; the match to TRBD1 covers 7 bases. Germline trimming cut 3 bases from V and 8 bases from J; bases unmatched to any gene: 1. Germline V gives CDR1 SGHAT, CDR2 FQNNGV. The CDR3 is made up of 12 amino acids.

This clone showed up just a few times. The chain has TRBV28 and TRBJ1-1, with D uncertain. CDR3 length equals 14 residues. Germline V gene lookup returns CDR1 MDHEN and CDR2 SYDVKM. Trimming shortened V by 2 bases and J by 0 bases, and 7 bases separated the two germline ends. The CDR3 loop reads CASSLQAMNTEAFF. The CDR3 nucleotides are TGTGCCAGCAGTTTACAGGCCATGAACACTGAAGCTTTCTTT.

This chain links TRBV9 with TRBJ2-3, with TRBD2 matching over 9 bases. V dropped 0 bases and J dropped 4; count of bases not matched to a gene: 9. CDR3 length equals 17 residues. Per the germline V gene, CDR1 is SGDLS and CDR2 is YYNGEE. CDR3 coding DNA: TGTGCCAGCAGCGTAGTTGCTAGCGGGGTGGGGGCAGATACGCAGTATTTT. Its protein product is CASSVVASGVGADTQYF. Drawing the rest from reference TRBV9 and TRBJ2-3, the complete variable domain is DSGVTQTPKHLITATGQRVTLRCSPRSGDLSVYWYQQSLDQGLQFLIQYYNGEERAKGNILERFSAQQFPDLHSELNLSSLELGDSALYFCASSVVASGVGADTQYFGPGTRLTVL.

The chain couples TRBV7-2 to TRBJ2-1; 7 bases agree with TRBD1. Trimming cost V 4 bases and J 5 bases; bases outside gene matches: 11. Germline CDR1 and CDR2: SGHTA and FQGNSA. The CDR3 consists of 16 residues. The chain's CDR3 is CASSSVRGQIHNEQFF. DNA for the CDR3: TGTGCCAGCAGCTCGGTCCGGGGACAGATACACAATGAGCAGTTCTTC. Full variable domain (rest looked up from reference TRBV7-2 and TRBJ2-1): GAGVSQSPSNKVTEKGKDVELRCDPISGHTALYWYRQSLGQGLEFLIYFQGNSAPDKSGLPSDRFSAERTGGSVSTLTIQRTQQEDSAVYLCASSSVRGQIHNEQFFGPGTRLTVL.